The 19 T cell receptor beta chains in this list originate from one sample, sequenced in a study of identical twins. TCRdb ran MiXCR on the 5' RACE reads and lists one entry per CDR3 protein. The repertoire holds some 1,600,000 distinct CDR3 sequences, with under 35% as singletons. The sequenced sample was cord blood. The receptors were gathered from a newborn girl in good health.

The CDR3 region is CATSGGAGDEETQYF. CDR3 bases: TGTGCCACCAGCGGAGGAGCAGGGGATGAAGAGACCCAGTACTTC. The chain recombines TRBV15 with TRBJ2-5; possibly TRBD1 for D (6 bases). The CDR3 has 15 residues. The V gene's germline CDR1 is LNHNV and CDR2 YYDKDF (reference sequence). V was shortened by 5 bases and J by 3 bases, with 16 bases between the two germline ends.

Written as DNA, the CDR3 is TGCAGCGTTGTCGAACAGGCTGGGGCCAACGTCCTGACTTTC. Protein product: CSVVEQAGANVLTF. The chain is built from TRBV29-1 and TRBJ2-6, with D maybe TRBD1 (5 bases). The CDR3 spans 14 residues. Germline CDR1 and CDR2: SQVTM and ANQGSEA. V lost 4 bases and J 2 bases, leaving 9 bases between the germline ends.

V gene TRBV6-6 combines with J gene TRBJ2-5, with TRBD2 identical over 7 bases. Trimming cost V 2 bases and J 2 bases; bases outside gene matches: 5. This CDR3 has 15 amino acids. In germline, CDR1 is MNHNY, CDR2 SVGAGI (reference sequence). The CDR3 here is CASSYPLAEQETQYF. CDR3 DNA sequence: TGTGCCAGCAGTTACCCTCTAGCGGAGCAAGAGACCCAGTACTTC.

The CDR3, as DNA: TGTGCCAGCAGTTACTCCAGTCAGGACCCCCTGAACACTGAAGCTTTCTTT. Translating gives CASSYSSQDPLNTEAFF. J is TRBJ1-1 and V is TRBV6-5; no clear D. Germline V gene sequence: CDR1 MNHEY, CDR2 SVGAGI. Deletions cut 0 bases from V and 0 bases from J, with 14 bases between. The CDR3 consists of 17 residues.

The rearrangement joins TRBV4-2 to TRBJ2-3; D is unresolved. The CDR3 runs 14 residues. Germline CDR1 and CDR2: LGHNA and YNFKEQ. V was clipped by 0 bases and J by 5 bases, with 9 bases between them. CDR3 loop: CASSQDRVIDTQYF. CDR3 in DNA: TGTGCCAGCAGCCAAGATCGGGTGATAGATACGCAGTATTTT.

The rearrangement uses TRBV7-2 and TRBJ2-3; D is possibly TRBD2 (5 bases). The CDR3 covers 15 residues. From germline, CDR1 is SGHTA and CDR2 FQGNSA. V dropped 1 base and J dropped 4 bases, with 12 bases sitting between them. CDR3 bases: TGTGCCAGCAGCTTAGTCGGCGGGCGACCAGATACGCAGTATTTT. It encodes CASSLVGGRPDTQYF.

The chain links TRBV3-1 to TRBJ2-1; weak D call: TRBD2 (6 bases). The CDR3 runs 16 residues. The germline gives CDR1 LGHDT, CDR2 YNNKEL (reference sequence). The V gene lost 1 base and the J gene lost 0 bases, with 10 bases spanning the gap. CDR3 sequence (DNA): TGTGCCAGCAGCCAAGCGGGACTCCTCTCCTACAATGAGCAGTTCTTC. Translation: CASSQAGLLSYNEQFF.

This chain joins TRBV4-2 and TRBJ2-5; D is uncertain. This CDR3 has 15 residues. Per the germline V gene, CDR1 is LGHNA and CDR2 is YNFKEQ. Trimming took 0 bases from V and 1 from J, leaving 9 bases between them. The CDR3 is CASSQEPFLQETQYF. CDR3 nucleotide sequence: TGTGCCAGCAGCCAAGAGCCCTTTCTCCAAGAGACCCAGTACTTC.

The sample holds a few counts of this clonotype. The chain joins TRBV7-8 to TRBJ2-5; 7 bases match TRBD2. This CDR3 contains 15 residues. Trimming took 3 bases from V and 11 from J; bases not matched to a gene: 15. Germline V CDR1 and CDR2: SGHVS, FQNEAQ. This CDR3 is CASSFRTSGSNEQYF. CDR3 coding DNA: TGTGCCAGCAGCTTCCGGACTAGTGGGTCCAATGAGCAGTACTTC.

Ten or more counts support this clonotype. The chain recombines TRBV27 with TRBJ2-3, with 12 positions matching TRBD2. CDR1 MNHEY and CDR2 SMNVEV come from the germline V gene (reference sequence). The J segment lost 0 bases and the V segment lost 1 base, leaving 5 bases of the junction unmatched. The CDR3 covers 18 residues. The CDR3: CASSLFPLAGGSTDTQYF. The CDR3 nucleotides read TGTGCCAGCAGTTTATTTCCCCTAGCGGGAGGGAGCACAGATACGCAGTATTTT.

The sample holds a few counts of this clonotype. The chain carries TRBV24-1 and TRBJ1-6; tentative D call: TRBD1 (6 bases). The CDR3 contains 16 residues. Germline CDR1 is KGHDR and CDR2 is SFDVKD. V shed 8 bases and J shed 0 bases, with 13 bases lying between them. The CDR3: CATTGGRSSYNSPLHF. CDR3 nucleotides: TGTGCCACCACCGGGGGCAGGAGCTCCTATAATTCACCCCTCCACTTT.

A few counts support this clonotype. The CDR3 sequence: CAATRGANGEQFF. CDR3 coding DNA: TGCGCCGCGACCCGGGGGGCGAACGGTGAGCAGTTCTTC. The V gene is TRBV10-2, the J gene TRBJ2-1; D perhaps matches TRBD2 (7 bases). CDR1 is WSHSY and CDR2 is SAAADI in the germline V gene. There are 13 residues in the CDR3. V shed 11 bases and J shed 9 bases, with 20 bases lying between them.

This rearrangement joins TRBV9 to TRBJ2-3; D not resolved. In germline, CDR1 is SGDLS, CDR2 YYNGEE. The CDR3 spans 16 residues. V gave up 3 bases and J gave up 0 bases, with 14 bases separating them. The CDR3 loop reads CASSAVVGPSTDTQYF. For the CDR3, the DNA is TGTGCCAGCAGCGCAGTAGTAGGACCGAGCACAGATACGCAGTATTTT. Supplemented by reference TRBV9 and TRBJ2-3, the full variable domain reads DSGVTQTPKHLITATGQRVTLRCSPRSGDLSVYWYQQSLDQGLQFLIQYYNGEERAKGNILERFSAQQFPDLHSELNLSSLELGDSALYFCASSAVVGPSTDTQYFGPGTRLTVL.

The V call is TRBV28, the J call TRBJ1-2; 9 nucleotides align to TRBD1. V shed 8 bases and J 4 bases; nucleotides not matched to a gene: 11. Germline CDR1 is MDHEN and CDR2 is SYDVKM. The CDR3 is made up of 15 amino acids. The CDR3, as DNA: TGTGCCAGCGCCAAAAGCCCGACAGGGGGCTATGGCTACACCTTC. It specifies CASAKSPTGGYGYTF.

In this sample, this clonotype turned up a few times. The chain joins TRBV5-6 to TRBJ2-7; possibly TRBD2 for D (6 bases). The germline V gene encodes CDR1 SGHDT and CDR2 YYEEEE. Trimming cost V 2 bases and J 3 bases, with 15 bases left between them. The CDR3 is 15 residues long. CDR3 in amino acids: CASSLGDLGFYEQYF. CDR3 nucleotides: TGTGCCAGCAGCTTAGGGGACTTAGGTTTCTACGAGCAGTACTTC.

The chain joins TRBV5-6 to TRBJ2-3, with 7 bases matching TRBD2. With 0 bases clipped from V and 2 bases from J, the junction kept 6 bases outside the gene matches. Germline values: CDR1 SGHDT, CDR2 YYEEEE. The CDR3 has 16 residues. The CDR3 region is CASSLGPLASTDTQYF. The CDR3 DNA reads TGTGCCAGCAGCTTGGGCCCACTAGCGTCCACAGATACGCAGTATTTT.

With regard to this clonotype: This could be a read error, since a much larger clone is one nucleotide away. V usage is TRBV20-1 and J usage is TRBJ2-3, with 15 bases fitting TRBD2. This CDR3 contains 18 residues. Germline values: CDR1 DFQATT, CDR2 SNEGSKA (reference sequence). DNA of the CDR3: TGCAGTGCTAGAGATAATTCCCGGACTAGCGGGAGGGCCTTTACGCGGTATTTT. Its protein product is CSARDNSRTSGRAFTRYF.

This sequence joins TRBV5-1 and TRBJ2-7; TRBD2 is a possible D gene (6 bases). The CDR3 has 16 amino acids. Between the trimmed V and J ends, which lost 3 bases and 3 bases, there was a span of 19 bases. CDR1 SGHRS and CDR2 YFSETQ come from the germline V gene. This CDR3 reads CASSSPMGLGSYEQYF. The DNA of the CDR3 is TGCGCCAGCAGCTCGCCGATGGGACTTGGGAGCTACGAGCAGTACTTC.

V and J are TRBV5-1 and TRBJ2-7; 7 nucleotides match TRBD1. Germline loops: CDR1 SGHRS, CDR2 YFSETQ. V lost 0 bases, J lost 2 bases, and 5 bases stayed unmatched. This CDR3 is 15 amino acids long. CDR3 nucleotides: TGCGCCAGCAGCTTGGGCTGGACAGGAACCTACGAGCAGTACTTC. Protein product: CASSLGWTGTYEQYF.